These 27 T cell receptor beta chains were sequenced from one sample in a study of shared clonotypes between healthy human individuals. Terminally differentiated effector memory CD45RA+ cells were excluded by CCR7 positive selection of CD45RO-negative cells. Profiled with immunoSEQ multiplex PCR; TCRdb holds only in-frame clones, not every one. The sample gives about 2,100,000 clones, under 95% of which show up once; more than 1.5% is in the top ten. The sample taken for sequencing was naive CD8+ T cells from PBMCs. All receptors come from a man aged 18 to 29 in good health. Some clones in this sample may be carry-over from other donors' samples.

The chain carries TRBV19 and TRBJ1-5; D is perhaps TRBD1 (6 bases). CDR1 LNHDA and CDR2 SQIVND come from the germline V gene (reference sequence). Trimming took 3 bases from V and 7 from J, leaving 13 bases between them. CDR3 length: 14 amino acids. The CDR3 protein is CASSILGGWQPQHF. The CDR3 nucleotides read TGTGCCAGTAGTATCTTGGGGGGCTGGCAGCCCCAGCATTTT.

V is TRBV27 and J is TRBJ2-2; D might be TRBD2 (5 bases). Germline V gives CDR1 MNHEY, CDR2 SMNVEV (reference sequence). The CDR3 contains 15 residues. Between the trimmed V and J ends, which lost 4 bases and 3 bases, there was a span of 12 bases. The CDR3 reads CASSSVARYTGELFF. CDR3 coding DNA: TGTGCCAGCAGTTCAGTAGCGAGGTACACCGGGGAGCTGTTTTTT.

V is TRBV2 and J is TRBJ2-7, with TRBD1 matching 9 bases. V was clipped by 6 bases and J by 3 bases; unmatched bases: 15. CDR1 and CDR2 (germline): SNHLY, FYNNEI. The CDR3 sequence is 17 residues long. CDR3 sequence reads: CASSRDRVKGGSYEQYF. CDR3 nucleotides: TGTGCCAGCAGCCGGGACAGGGTAAAGGGGGGGAGCTACGAGCAGTACTTC.

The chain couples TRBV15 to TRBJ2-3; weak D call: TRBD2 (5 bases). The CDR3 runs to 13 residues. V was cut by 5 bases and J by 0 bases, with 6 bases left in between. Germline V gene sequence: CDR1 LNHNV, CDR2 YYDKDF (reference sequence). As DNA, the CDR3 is TGTGCCACCAGCGGGAGTAGCACAGATACGCAGTATTTT. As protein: CATSGSSTDTQYF.

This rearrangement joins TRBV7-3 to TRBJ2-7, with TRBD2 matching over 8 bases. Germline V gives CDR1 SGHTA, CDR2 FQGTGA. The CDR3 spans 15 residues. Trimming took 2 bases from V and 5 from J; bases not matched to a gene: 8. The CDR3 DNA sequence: TGTGCCAGCAGCTTAGGGGTGGTCGGGAGGGACGAGCAGTACTTC. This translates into CASSLGVVGRDEQYF.

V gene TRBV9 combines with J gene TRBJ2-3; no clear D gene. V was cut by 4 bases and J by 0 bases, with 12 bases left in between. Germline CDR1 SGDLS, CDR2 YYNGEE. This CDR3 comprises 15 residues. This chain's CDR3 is CASSTMEWSTDTQYF. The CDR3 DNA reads TGTGCCAGCAGCACTATGGAGTGGAGCACAGATACGCAGTATTTT.

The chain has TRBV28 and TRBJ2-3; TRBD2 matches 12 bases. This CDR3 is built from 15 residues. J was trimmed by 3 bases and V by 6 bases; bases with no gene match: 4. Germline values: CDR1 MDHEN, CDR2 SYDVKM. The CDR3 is CASSPLAGGTDTQYF. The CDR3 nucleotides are TGTGCCAGCAGCCCCCTAGCGGGAGGGACAGATACGCAGTATTTT.

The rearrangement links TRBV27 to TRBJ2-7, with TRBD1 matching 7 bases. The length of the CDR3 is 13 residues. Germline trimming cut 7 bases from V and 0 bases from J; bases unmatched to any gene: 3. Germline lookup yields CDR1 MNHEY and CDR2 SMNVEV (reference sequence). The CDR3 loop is CASKRQGSYEQYF. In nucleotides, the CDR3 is TGTGCCAGCAAGAGACAGGGCTCCTACGAGCAGTACTTC.

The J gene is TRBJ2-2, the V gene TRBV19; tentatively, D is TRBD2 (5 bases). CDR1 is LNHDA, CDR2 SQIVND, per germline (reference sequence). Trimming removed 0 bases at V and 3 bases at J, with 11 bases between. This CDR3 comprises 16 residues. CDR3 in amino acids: CASSIEGGPYTGELFF. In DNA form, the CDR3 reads TGTGCCAGTAGTATAGAAGGAGGACCGTACACCGGGGAGCTGTTTTTT.

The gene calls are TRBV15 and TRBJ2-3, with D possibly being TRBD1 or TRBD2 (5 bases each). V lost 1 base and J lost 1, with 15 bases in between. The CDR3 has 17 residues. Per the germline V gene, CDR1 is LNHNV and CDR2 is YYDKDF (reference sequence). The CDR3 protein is CATSRVPGTGRTDTQYF. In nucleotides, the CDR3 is TGTGCCACCAGCAGAGTCCCAGGGACGGGCCGCACAGATACGCAGTATTTT. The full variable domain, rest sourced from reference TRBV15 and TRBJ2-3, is DAMVIQNPRYQVTQFGKPVTLSCSQTLNHNVMYWYQQKSSQAPKLLFHYYDKDFNNEADTPDNFQSRRPNTSFCFLDIRSPGLGDTAMYLCATSRVPGTGRTDTQYFGPGTRLTVL.

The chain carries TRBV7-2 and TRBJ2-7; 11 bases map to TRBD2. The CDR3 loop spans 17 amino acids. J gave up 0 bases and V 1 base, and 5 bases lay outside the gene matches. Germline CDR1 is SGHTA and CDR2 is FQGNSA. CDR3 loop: CASSLGVAGGSSYEQYF. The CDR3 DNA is TGTGCCAGCAGCTTAGGCGTAGCGGGAGGGAGCTCCTACGAGCAGTACTTC. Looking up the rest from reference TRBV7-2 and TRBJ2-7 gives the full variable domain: GAGVSQSPSNKVTEKGKDVELRCDPISGHTALYWYRQSLGQGLEFLIYFQGNSAPDKSGLPSDRFSAERTGGSVSTLTIQRTQQEDSAVYLCASSLGVAGGSSYEQYFGPGTRLTVT.

The DNA for the CDR3 is TGTGCCAGCAGTTACGAGGGATGGACCTACGAGCAGTACTTC. It specifies CASSYEGWTYEQYF. The V call is TRBV6-6, the J call TRBJ2-7; a possible D gene is TRBD2 (5 bases). The CDR3 extends over 14 amino acids. Trimming stripped 2 bases from V and 2 bases from J, with 10 bases between. CDR1 is MNHNY and CDR2 is SVGAGI in the germline V gene (reference sequence).

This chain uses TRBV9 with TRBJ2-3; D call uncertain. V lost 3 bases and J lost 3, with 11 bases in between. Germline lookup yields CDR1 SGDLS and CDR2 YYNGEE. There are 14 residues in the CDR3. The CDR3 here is CASSALQPTDTQYF. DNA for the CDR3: TGTGCCAGCAGCGCCCTCCAACCAACAGATACGCAGTATTTT. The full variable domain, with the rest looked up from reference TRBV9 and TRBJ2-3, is DSGVTQTPKHLITATGQRVTLRCSPRSGDLSVYWYQQSLDQGLQFLIQYYNGEERAKGNILERFSAQQFPDLHSELNLSSLELGDSALYFCASSALQPTDTQYFGPGTRLTVL.

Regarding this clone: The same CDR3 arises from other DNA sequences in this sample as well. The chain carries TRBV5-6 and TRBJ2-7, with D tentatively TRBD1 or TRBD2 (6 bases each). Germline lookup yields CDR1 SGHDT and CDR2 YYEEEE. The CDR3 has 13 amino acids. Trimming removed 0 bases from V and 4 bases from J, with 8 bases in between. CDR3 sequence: CASSLGGGYEQYF. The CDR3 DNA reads TGTGCCAGCAGCTTGGGAGGGGGGTACGAGCAGTACTTC.

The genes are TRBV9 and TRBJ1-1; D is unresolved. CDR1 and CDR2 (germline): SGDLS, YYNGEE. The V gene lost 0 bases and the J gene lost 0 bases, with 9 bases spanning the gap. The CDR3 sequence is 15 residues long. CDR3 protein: CASSVEHRMNTEAFF. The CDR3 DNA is TGTGCCAGCAGCGTAGAACACCGCATGAACACTGAAGCTTTCTTT.

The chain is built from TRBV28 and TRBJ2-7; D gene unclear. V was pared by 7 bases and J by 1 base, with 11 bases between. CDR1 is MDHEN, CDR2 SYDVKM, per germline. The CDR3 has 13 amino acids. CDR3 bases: TGTGCCAGCAAATTCGGAATTTCCTACGAGCAGTACTTC. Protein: CASKFGISYEQYF.

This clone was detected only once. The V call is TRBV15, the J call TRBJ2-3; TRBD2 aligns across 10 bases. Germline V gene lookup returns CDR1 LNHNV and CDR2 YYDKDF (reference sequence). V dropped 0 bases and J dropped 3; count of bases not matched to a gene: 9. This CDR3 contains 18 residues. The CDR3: CATSRDRTSGRSTDTQYF. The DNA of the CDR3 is TGTGCCACCAGCAGAGATCGGACTAGCGGCCGATCAACAGATACGCAGTATTTT.

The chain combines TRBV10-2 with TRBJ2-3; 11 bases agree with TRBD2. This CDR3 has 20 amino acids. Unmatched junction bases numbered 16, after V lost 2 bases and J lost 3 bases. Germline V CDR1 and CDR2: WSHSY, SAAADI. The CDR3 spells CASSEDIGLAGGSATDTQYF. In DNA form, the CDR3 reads TGCGCCAGCAGTGAGGATATTGGGCTAGCGGGAGGTTCCGCGACAGATACGCAGTATTTT.

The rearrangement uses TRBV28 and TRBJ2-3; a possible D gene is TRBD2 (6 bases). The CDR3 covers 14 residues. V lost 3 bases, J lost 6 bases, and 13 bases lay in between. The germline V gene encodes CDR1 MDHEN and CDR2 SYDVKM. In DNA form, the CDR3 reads TGTGCCAGCAGTTTTCCCCCTACTAGCGATACGCAGTATTTT. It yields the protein CASSFPPTSDTQYF.

The CDR3 DNA follows: TGTGCCTGGACGGCGGGGGGCGCGATCGAAAAACTGTTTTTT. It is translated as CAWTAGGAIEKLFF. The chain combines TRBV30 with TRBJ1-4, with D possibly being TRBD1 (6 bases). Germline values: CDR1 GTSNPN, CDR2 SVGIG (reference sequence). V dropped 4 bases and J dropped 8 bases, with 17 bases sitting between them. This CDR3 has 14 amino acids.

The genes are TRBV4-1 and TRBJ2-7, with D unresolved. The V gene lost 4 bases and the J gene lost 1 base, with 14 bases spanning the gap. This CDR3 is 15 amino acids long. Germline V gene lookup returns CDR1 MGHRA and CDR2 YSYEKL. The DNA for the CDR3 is TGCGCCAGCAGCCTGTCGTTCATCCTATCCTACGAGCAGTACTTC. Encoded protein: CASSLSFILSYEQYF.

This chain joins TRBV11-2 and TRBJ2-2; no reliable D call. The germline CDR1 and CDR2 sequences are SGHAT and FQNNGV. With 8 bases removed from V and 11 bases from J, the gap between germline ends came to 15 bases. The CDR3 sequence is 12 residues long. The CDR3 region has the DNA TGTGCCAGCCTCTCTCTTGCGAAAGAGCTGTTTTTT. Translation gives CASLSLAKELFF.

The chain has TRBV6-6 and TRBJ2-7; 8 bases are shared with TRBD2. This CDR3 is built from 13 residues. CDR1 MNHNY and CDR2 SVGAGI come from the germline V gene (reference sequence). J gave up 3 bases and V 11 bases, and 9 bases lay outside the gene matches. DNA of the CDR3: TGTGCCGCCTCGGGGGGGACGAGCTACGAGCAGTACTTC. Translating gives CAASGGTSYEQYF.

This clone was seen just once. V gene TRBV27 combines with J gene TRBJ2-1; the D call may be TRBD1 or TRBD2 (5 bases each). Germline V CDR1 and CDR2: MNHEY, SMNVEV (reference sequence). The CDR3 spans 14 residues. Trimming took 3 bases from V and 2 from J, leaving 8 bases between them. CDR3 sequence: CASSFVGAYNEQFF. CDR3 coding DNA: TGTGCCAGCAGTTTCGTGGGGGCCTACAATGAGCAGTTCTTC.

CDR3 loop: CASSSVRTDEAFF. CDR3 nucleotide sequence: TGTGCCAGCAGCTCAGTACGGACAGATGAAGCTTTCTTT. The chain joins TRBV7-3 to TRBJ1-1, with D perhaps matching TRBD1 (6 bases). The CDR3 runs to 13 residues. Germline V gene sequence: CDR1 SGHTA, CDR2 FQGTGA. Trimming pared 4 bases from V and 7 bases from J, leaving 13 bases between.

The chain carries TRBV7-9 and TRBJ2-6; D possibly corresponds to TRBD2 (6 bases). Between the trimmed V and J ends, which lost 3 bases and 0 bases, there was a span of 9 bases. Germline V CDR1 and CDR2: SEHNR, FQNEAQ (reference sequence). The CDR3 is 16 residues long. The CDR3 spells CASSFTGDSGANVLTF. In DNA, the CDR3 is TGTGCCAGCAGCTTCACGGGGGACTCTGGGGCCAACGTCCTGACTTTC.

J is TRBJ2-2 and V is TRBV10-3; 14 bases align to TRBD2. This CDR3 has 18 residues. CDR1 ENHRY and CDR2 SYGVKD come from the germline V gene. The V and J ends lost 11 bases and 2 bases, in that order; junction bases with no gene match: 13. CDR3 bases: TGTGCCCTCCGCGCGGGACTAGCGGGAGCCCATAACACCGGGGAGCTGTTTTTT. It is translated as CALRAGLAGAHNTGELFF.